This T cell receptor beta chain was observed in a study of blood T cell repertoires in COVID-19. Sequencing was performed with immunoSEQ multiplex PCR; in TCRdb, only in-frame clones are kept and a portion is missing. The sample carries some 240,000 clones, about 90% recorded once. Germline lookup yields CDR1 LGHDT and CDR2 YNNKEL (reference sequence). The V segment lost 3 bases and the J segment 9 bases; nucleotides outside the gene matches: 4. The CDR3 has 14 amino acids. This sequence was found in a woman aged 60-70 years with COVID-19, enrolled during active disease. Sequencing input: peripheral blood. V and J are TRBV3-1 (or the pseudogene TRBV3-2) and TRBJ1-6; TRBD1 aligns across 8 bases. The DNA for the CDR3 is TGTGCCAGCAGCCATGGACAGGGCGGTTCACCCCTCCACTTT. Its protein is CASSHGQGGSPLHF.